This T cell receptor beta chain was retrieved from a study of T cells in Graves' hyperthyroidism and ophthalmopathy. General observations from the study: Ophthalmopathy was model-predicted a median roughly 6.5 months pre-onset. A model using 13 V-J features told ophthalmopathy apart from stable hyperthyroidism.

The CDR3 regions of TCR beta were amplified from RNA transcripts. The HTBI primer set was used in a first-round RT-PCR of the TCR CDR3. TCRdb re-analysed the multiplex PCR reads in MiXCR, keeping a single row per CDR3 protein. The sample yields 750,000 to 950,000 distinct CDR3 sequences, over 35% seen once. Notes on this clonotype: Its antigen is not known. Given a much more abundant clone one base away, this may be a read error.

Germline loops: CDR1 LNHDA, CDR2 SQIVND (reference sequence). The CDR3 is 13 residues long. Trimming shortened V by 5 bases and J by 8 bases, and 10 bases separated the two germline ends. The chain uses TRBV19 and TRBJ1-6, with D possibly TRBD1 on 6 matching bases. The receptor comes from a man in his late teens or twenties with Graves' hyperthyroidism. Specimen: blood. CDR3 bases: TGTGCCAGTAGTCCCGAGGGGGATTCACCCCTCCACTTT. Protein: CASSPEGDSPLHF.